This TCR beta chain is drawn from a study of T cell responses to AZD1222 COVID-19 vaccine. As concerns this clone: What it binds is unknown.

The V gene's germline CDR1 is SGHRS and CDR2 YFSETQ. The CDR3 has 14 amino acids. V gave up 1 base and J gave up 8 bases, with 12 bases separating them. Profiling relied on immunoSEQ multiplex PCR, and the TCRdb table lists in-frame clones only, not all of them. Counted here are some 150,000 clones, 88% occurring once; the ten biggest clones make up 6.9%. General study findings and limits: Baseline serology detected seropositivity in only six or seven AZD1222 recipients. No repertoire was sampled before or during the peak T cell response, only after it.

This material consisted of peripheral blood, taken after recovery from COVID-19. The source of this sequence is an adult who had recovered from COVID-19. The chain links TRBV5-1 to TRBJ1-4; possibly TRBD1 for D (6 bases). The CDR3: CASSLTGAGEKLFF. In DNA, the CDR3 is TGCGCCAGCAGCTTGACGGGGGCTGGGGAAAAACTGTTTTTT.